This TCR beta chain was captured by sequencing in a study of human T cells and chemical hapten exposure (dated by TCRdb to about 2021). General notes on the study: For sensitization, 2% DPC in acetone was applied to a 2 cm by 2 cm area of upper inner arm skin. Patients additionally received weekly therapeutic DPC doses to the scalp throughout the roughly 25-week study period. Patch testing was done on the upper back using Finn chambers containing 0.01% DPC, and results were scored after 6 days according to International Contact Dermatitis Research Group standards. The mostly female patient cohort included alopecia areata with under or over 50% scalp involvement, alopecia totalis and alopecia universalis. Libraries were combined into a pool for sequencing, and differences in TCR yield between samples came mainly from small differences in library volumes within the pool. The study tracked peripheral blood TCR repertoire changes in vivo during primary and secondary sensitization to the hapten diphenylcyclopropenone (DPC) in alopecia patients. Blood samples were taken from patients before sensitization (week 0) and at 2, 6 and about 24 weeks after DPC sensitization. For TCR sequencing, blood came from 25 to 35 alopecia patients at anywhere from one to four time points (pre-sensitization, 2, 6 and 24 weeks).

The CDR3 covers 14 residues, taking in both the cysteine and the phenylalanine. Kept here is only the CDR3 DNA, which spans 42 bases and is read in frame from base 1. As encoded in the germline V gene, CDR1 is MNHNS while CDR2 is SASEGT. V lost 2 bases and J lost 7 bases; the stretch between them is 12 bases long. Library creation used RACE. Sequencing used a NextSeq 500. During library preparation, unique molecular identifiers were attached to individual cDNA molecules so that TCRs could be counted quantitatively and reproducibly. Both TCR alpha and TCR beta chains were sequenced from each blood RNA sample. Regarding the original processing steps: A median of about 100,000 TCRs per sample was observed, with a range of roughly 23,224 to 750,000. V, J and CDR3 annotation of the TCR reads was carried out using the Decombinator software suite. For the PS versus PT1 abundance plots, all samples were subsampled to the same number of TCRs (28,000). Expanded TCRs were defined as absent before sensitization and observed at least eight times at the 2-week time point. TCRdb reprocessing: public reads trimmed at Q25 with fastp, clones called with MiXCR, in-frame beta chains kept. Each entry is one CDR3 protein sequence, shown with its most common DNA and genes. TCRdb's processing, not the authors' own work, is the source of the V and J calls. The sample records some 350,000 distinct CDR3 sequences, around 7% of which are singletons. The ten largest account for about 8% of the sample.

This clonotype was seen repeatedly, ten times or more. There is no known antigen for this receptor. No much larger clone is present one base from it, and per-base qualities are unavailable. Broad study findings and their caveats: A positive correlation was found between the number of PT1 expanded TCRs and patch test score, with significance reached at thresholds 8, 16 and 32 but not 4. After repeated subsampling, changes were observed in the strength of the expansion versus patch-test correlation and in the threshold at which the correlation became significant. All patients had alopecia, a presumed autoimmune disease, so their immune response might differ from that of healthy individuals. DPC sensitization did not change how many TCRs were above 1 in 1000 frequency, and no evidence was found of alterations in global repertoire structure. Compared with pre-sensitization or healthy control sets, expanded TCRs formed significantly more large CDR3 similarity clusters, which is consistent with antigen-driven responses.

The meaning of the sample's time point label: patch test 1, 2 weeks after DPC sensitization. Interpreted using the paper, the treatment or condition label stands for: therapeutic diphenylcyclopropenone sensitization with weekly scalp DPC. Blood at each patch-test visit was drawn before the patch test was applied. Patients were considered eligible if aged 18 to 70, diagnosed with alopecia and deemed suitable for DPC therapy, and patients were excluded if pregnant. Total RNA was extracted from unfractionated whole blood that had been collected in Tempus Blood RNA tubes. Sample: whole blood, taken in connection with sensitization to the hapten diphenylcyclopropenone (DPC). This receptor was obtained from a woman aged 18-29 years with alopecia areata. Some clones in this sample may be carry-over from other donors' samples. The chain links TRBV6-1 with TRBJ1-5; confidence is insufficient to name the D gene. The CDR3: CASSEMGGWQPQHF. The DNA sequence follows: TGTGCCAGCAGTGAAATGGGTGGGTGGCAGCCCCAGCATTTT.